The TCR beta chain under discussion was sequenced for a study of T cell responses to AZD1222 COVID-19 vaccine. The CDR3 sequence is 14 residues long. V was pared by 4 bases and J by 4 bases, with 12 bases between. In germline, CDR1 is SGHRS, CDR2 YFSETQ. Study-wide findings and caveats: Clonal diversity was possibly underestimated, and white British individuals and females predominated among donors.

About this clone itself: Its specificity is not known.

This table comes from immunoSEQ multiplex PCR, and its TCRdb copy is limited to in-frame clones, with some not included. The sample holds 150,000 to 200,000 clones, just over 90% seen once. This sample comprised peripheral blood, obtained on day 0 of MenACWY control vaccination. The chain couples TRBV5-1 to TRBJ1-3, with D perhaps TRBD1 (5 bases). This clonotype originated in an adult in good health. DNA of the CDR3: TGCGCCAGCAGCACTGGGACGACGGGAAACACCATATATTTT. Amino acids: CASSTGTTGNTIYF.